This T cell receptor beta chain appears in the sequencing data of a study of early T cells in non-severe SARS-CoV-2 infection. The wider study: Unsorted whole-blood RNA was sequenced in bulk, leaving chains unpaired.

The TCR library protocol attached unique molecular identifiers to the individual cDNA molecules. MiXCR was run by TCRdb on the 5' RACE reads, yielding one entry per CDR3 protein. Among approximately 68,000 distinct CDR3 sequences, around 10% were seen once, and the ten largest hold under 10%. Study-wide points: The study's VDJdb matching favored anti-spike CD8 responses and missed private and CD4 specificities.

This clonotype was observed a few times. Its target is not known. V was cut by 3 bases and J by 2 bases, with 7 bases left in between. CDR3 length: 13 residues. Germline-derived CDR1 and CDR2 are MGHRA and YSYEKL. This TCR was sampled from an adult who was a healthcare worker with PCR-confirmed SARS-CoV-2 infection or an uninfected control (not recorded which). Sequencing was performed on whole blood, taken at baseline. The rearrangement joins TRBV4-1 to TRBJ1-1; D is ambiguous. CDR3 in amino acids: CASSQGINTEAFF. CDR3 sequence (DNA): TGCGCCAGCAGCCAGGGGATCAACACTGAAGCTTTCTTT.